The 15 T cell receptor beta chains reported below all come from one sample, sequenced in a study of CD8 T cells in Susac syndrome. Random hexamers were used to reverse transcribe about 0.5 to 1 ug of RNA. From the immunoSEQ multiplex PCR reads, TCRdb called clonotypes with MiXCR, one entry per CDR3 protein. The profile shows roughly 160,000 distinct CDR3 sequences, around 96% of them singletons. The sample consisted of CD4+ T cells from PBMCs. The receptors here all came from a human donor in good health.

This clonotype was recorded only once. This chain links TRBV20-1 with TRBJ2-1; D uncertain. The CDR3 contains 14 residues. CDR1 DFQATT and CDR2 SNEGSKA come from the germline V gene (reference sequence). V lost 3 bases, J lost 0 bases, and 9 bases lay in between. CDR3 in amino acids: CSARGVSSYNEQFF. The DNA for the CDR3 is TGCAGTGCTAGGGGTGTGAGCTCCTACAATGAGCAGTTCTTC.

The V gene is TRBV20-1, the J gene TRBJ2-1; D may correspond to TRBD1 or TRBD2 (6 bases each). The length of the CDR3 is 15 residues. Trimming removed 1 base at V and 0 bases at J, with 10 bases between. CDR1 DFQATT and CDR2 SNEGSKA come from the germline V gene (reference sequence). CDR3 nucleotide sequence: TGCAGTGCTAGAGTGTCGGGGGCCTCCTACAATGAGCAGTTCTTC. This codes for CSARVSGASYNEQFF.

In its sample, this clonotype was seen once. J is TRBJ2-7 and V is TRBV5-1; D remains unclear. Trimming took off 2 bases at V and 1 base at J, with 10 bases between the two ends. The CDR3 is made up of 14 amino acids. The germline V gene has CDR1 SGHRS and CDR2 YFSETQ. The CDR3 protein is CASSFDTASYEQYF. The CDR3 DNA is TGCGCCAGCAGCTTCGATACGGCTTCCTACGAGCAGTACTTC. Variable domain in full (rest from reference TRBV5-1 and TRBJ2-7): KAGVTQTPRYLIKTRGQQVTLSCSPISGHRSVSWYQQTPGQGLQFLFEYFSETQRNKGNFPGRFSGRQFSNSRSEMNVSTLELGDSALYLCASSFDTASYEQYFGPGTRLTVT.

This clonotype showed up just once. The chain combines TRBV7-2 with TRBJ2-3, with TRBD2 identical over 8 bases. This CDR3 comprises 17 residues. V gave up 1 base and J gave up 5 bases; unmatched junction bases: 11. Germline V CDR1 and CDR2: SGHTA, FQGNSA. In nucleotides, the CDR3 is TGTGCCAGCAGCTTAGGGGATAGCGGGGAATGGGGAGATACGCAGTATTTT. Translating gives CASSLGDSGEWGDTQYF. The full variable domain, completed using reference TRBV7-2 and TRBJ2-3, is GAGVSQSPSNKVTEKGKDVELRCDPISGHTALYWYRQSLGQGLEFLIYFQGNSAPDKSGLPSDRFSAERTGGSVSTLTIQRTQQEDSAVYLCASSLGDSGEWGDTQYFGPGTRLTVL.

Here the CDR3 DNA reads TGTGCCAGCAGCCCAGGGGGCACCATAACAGATACGCAGTATTTT. Translation gives CASSPGGTITDTQYF. The genes are TRBV12-3 or TRBV12-4 and TRBJ2-3; 8 bases agree with TRBD1. This CDR3 is 15 amino acids long. V lost 6 bases and J lost 3; bases outside the gene matches: 8.

The chain combines TRBV7-9 with TRBJ1-1, with D hard to call. The germline V gene has CDR1 SEHNR and CDR2 FQNEAQ (reference sequence). The CDR3 totals 12 residues. With 5 bases removed from V and 4 bases from J, the gap between germline ends came to 8 bases. The CDR3 protein is CASSQSRTEAFF. For the CDR3, the DNA is TGTGCCAGCAGCCAGAGTCGCACTGAAGCTTTCTTT.

The gene calls are TRBV6-5 and TRBJ1-1; no definite D call. The V gene lost 10 bases and the J gene lost 0 bases, with 6 bases spanning the gap. Germline V CDR1 and CDR2: MNHEY, SVGAGI. The CDR3 is 11 residues long. As DNA, the CDR3 is TGTGCCACCATTGTGAACACTGAAGCTTTCTTT. It specifies CATIVNTEAFF.

This chain joins TRBV12-3 or TRBV12-4 and TRBJ2-7; maybe TRBD1 (5 bases). The CDR3 has 14 amino acids. V was pared by 3 bases and J by 5 bases, with 14 bases between. CDR3 region: CASSLVGVRHEQYF. The CDR3 DNA reads TGTGCCAGCAGTTTGGTAGGGGTACGCCACGAGCAGTACTTC.

V usage is TRBV19 and J usage is TRBJ1-1; D is unresolved. The V end lost 3 bases, the J end lost 8 bases, and 10 bases lay between the germline ends. The germline CDR1 and CDR2 sequences are LNHDA and SQIVND (reference sequence). CDR3 length: 12 amino acids. CDR3 DNA: TGTGCCAGTAGTATGTGGCCCGGCGAAGCTTTCTTT. This codes for CASSMWPGEAFF.

The gene calls are TRBV9 and TRBJ2-4, with D perhaps TRBD2 (5 bases). The CDR3 is 15 residues long. Germline V CDR1 and CDR2: SGDLS, YYNGEE. V was cut by 4 bases and J by 7 bases, with 18 bases left in between. This chain's CDR3 is CASSPREGGANIQYF. CDR3 DNA: TGTGCCAGCAGCCCCCGGGAAGGAGGCGCGAACATTCAGTACTTC. Based on the CDR3 plus reference TRBV9 and TRBJ2-4, the full variable domain is DSGVTQTPKHLITATGQRVTLRCSPRSGDLSVYWYQQSLDQGLQFLIQYYNGEERAKGNILERFSAQQFPDLHSELNLSSLELGDSALYFCASSPREGGANIQYFGAGTRLSVL.

The CDR3 sequence: CASSPRTGPRGEKLFF. Written as DNA, the CDR3 is TGTGCCAGCAGCCCTCGGACAGGGCCCCGAGGGGAAAAACTGTTTTTT. The V and J genes are TRBV12-3 or TRBV12-4 and TRBJ1-4; 8 bases are shared with TRBD1. The V and J ends lost 6 bases and 8 bases, in that order; junction bases with no gene match: 14. This CDR3 contains 16 residues.

The rearrangement links TRBV10-3 to TRBJ1-1; D gene ambiguous. This CDR3 is built from 13 residues. From germline, CDR1 is ENHRY and CDR2 SYGVKD. Trimming removed 0 bases from V and 11 bases from J, with 13 bases in between. CDR3 loop: CAISESNGQDAFF. DNA for the CDR3: TGTGCCATCAGTGAGTCGAATGGGCAGGACGCTTTCTTT.

This clonotype was detected a few times. This sequence joins TRBV29-1 and TRBJ2-7, with 8 bases matching TRBD2. The CDR3 runs to 12 residues. Trimming cost V 5 bases and J 5 bases; bases outside gene matches: 5. Germline V gene lookup returns CDR1 SQVTM and CDR2 ANQGSEA. This CDR3 is CSVRLASNEQYF. The CDR3, as DNA: TGCAGCGTTAGACTAGCGTCCAACGAGCAGTACTTC.

This chain uses TRBV2 with TRBJ2-1; D is unclear. The V gene's germline CDR1 is SNHLY and CDR2 FYNNEI. V was clipped by 4 bases and J by 7 bases, with 14 bases between them. The CDR3 runs 14 residues. DNA for the CDR3: TGTGCCAGCAGTGGGGGATTCCTCGTTAATGAGCAGTTCTTC. It translates to CASSGGFLVNEQFF.

CDR3 protein: CSVGNSYEQYF. The CDR3 coding sequence is TGCAGCGTCGGGAACTCCTACGAGCAGTACTTC. This chain uses TRBV29-1 with TRBJ2-7, with D tentatively TRBD2 (5 bases). The V gene lost 6 bases and the J gene lost 0 bases, with 6 bases spanning the gap. The CDR3 length is 11 residues. CDR1 and CDR2 (germline): SQVTM, ANQGSEA.